This T cell receptor (beta chain) was captured in a study of blood T cell repertoires in COVID-19. In terms of age and location, participants ranged from roughly 18 to 89 years and lived in about 25 US areas. The V gene end was trimmed by 3 bases and the J gene end by 4 bases; junction bases not matched to a gene: 6. Germline V lookup: CDR1 KGHSH, CDR2 LQKENI. This CDR3 is 15 amino acids long. Sequencing was performed with immunoSEQ multiplex PCR; in TCRdb, only in-frame clones are kept and a portion is missing. The sample has about 140,000 clones, about 80% seen once. Material: PBMCs or T cells enriched from blood (not recorded which). The rearrangement joins TRBV18 to TRBJ1-2; TRBD1 matches at 9 bases. The clonotype was recovered from a woman in her 50s who had recovered from COVID-19. The CDR3 is CASSPLQGAGYGYTF. The CDR3, as DNA: TGTGCCAGCTCACCGCTACAGGGGGCCGGCTATGGCTACACCTTC.